The rows below give T cell receptor beta chains drawn from one sample of a study of shared T cell receptors in the human thymus. Produced via immunoSEQ multiplex PCR; TCRdb's table is partial and in-frame only. The sample consists of 650,000 to 950,000 clones, roughly 88% of them appearing once. The sample was also linked to a second study, of human thymus T cells.

The source material was thymocytes. These receptors originate from a girl less than two years old with a congenital heart defect. Each CDR3 is given with its conserved first and last residue. Fields, in order: V gene, clone size, D gene, J gene, CDR3 DNA, CDR3 protein. D genes are given only for firm matches. Clone size is shown for a subset of rows, as once, few, many or a class of expanded clone.

TRBV12-5,-,TRBD1,TRBJ1-3,TGTGCTAGTGGTTTGGTGGACAGGACTCCGCCACTTACTGGAAACACCATATATTTT,CASGLVDRTPPLTGNTIYF
TRBV2,-,TRBD1,TRBJ1-4,TGTGCCAGCAGTCGCCCGGGACAGGGGGTTAAGCCGGGGGCTAATGAAAAACTGTTTTTT,CASSRPGQGVKPGANEKLFF
TRBV7-2,few,TRBD1,TRBJ1-6,TGTGCCAGCAGCCCAAAAGAAGACAGGGCACGCGATTCACCCCTCCACTTT,CASSPKEDRARDSPLHF
TRBV7-3,-,-,TRBJ2-1,TGTGCCAGCAGCTTACCCCCTGGGGACTCCCTTTCGAATGAGCAGTTCTTC,CASSLPPGDSLSNEQFF
TRBV28,-,-,TRBJ1-1,TGTGCCAGCAGTGGAGGGAACACTGAAGCTTTCTTT,CASSGGNTEAFF
TRBV19,-,-,TRBJ1-2,TGTGCCAGTAGTACTTTCCCCCGGTTGGGGCCTTATGGCTACACCTTC,CASSTFPRLGPYGYTF
TRBV2,-,TRBD1,TRBJ2-7,TGTGCCAGCAGCAAACAGGGGCCCTACGAGCAGTACTTC,CASSKQGPYEQYF
TRBV4-2,-,-,TRBJ1-1,TGTGCCAGCAGCGGAAGAAGGGGATACACTGAAGCTTTCTTT,CASSGRRGYTEAFF
TRBV6-4,-,-,TRBJ2-1,TGTGCCAGCATCCCCAAGAGAACAGGGTGGGCCCGCAATGAGCAGTTCTTC,CASIPKRTGWARNEQFF
TRBV9,few,-,TRBJ2-3,TGTGCCAGCAGCGCCGCGGCGGGATCACCCTCTAGCACAGATACGCAGTATTTT,CASSAAAGSPSSTDTQYF
TRBV6-1,-,TRBD1,TRBJ1-4,TGTGCCTGCGCGGACAGGGGGAATACTAATGAAAAACTGTTTTTT,CACADRGNTNEKLFF
TRBV19,-,-,TRBJ1-2,TGTGCCAGTAGTAATGAGATCAATGGCTACACCTTC,CASSNEINGYTF
TRBV28,once,-,TRBJ2-5,TGTGCCAGCAGTTTCCCTGTACCCGGGGGATCCCAGTACTTC,CASSFPVPGGSQYF
TRBV28,-,-,TRBJ1-2,TGTGCCAGCAGTTTATGTCCCCCAGGGCAGCATGGCTACACCTTC,CASSLCPPGQHGYTF
TRBV19,-,-,TRBJ1-5,TGTGCCAGTAGTATAGGACAGGCTGGGAATCAGCCCCAGCATTTT,CASSIGQAGNQPQHF
TRBV4-1,few,TRBD2,TRBJ2-3,TGCGCCAGCAGCCAAGAGTGGTGCGGGGGGGCTGATACGCAGTATTTT,CASSQEWCGGADTQYF
TRBV6-6,-,-,TRBJ1-2,TGTGCCAGCAACCTGACTCCAACCACCTATGGCTACACCTTC,CASNLTPTTYGYTF
TRBV29-1,-,TRBD1,TRBJ1-1,TGCAGCGCTGGGAATTTGGGGACAGGGTGGGAGCGAGAAGAAGCTTTCTTT,CSAGNLGTGWEREEAFF
TRBV28,-,-,TRBJ1-3,TGTGCCAGCAGTCGCCAAAACACTAAAAAGGCTGGAAACACCATATATTTT,CASSRQNTKKAGNTIYF
TRBV15,-,-,TRBJ1-1,TGTGCCACCAGCAGAGAGCAAGGCCGGGCTGAAGCTTTCTTT,CATSREQGRAEAFF
TRBV14,-,-,TRBJ1-2,TGTGCCAGCAGCTCCCGCGGCAGGGGAATAGTCGATGGCTACACCTTC,CASSSRGRGIVDGYTF
TRBV7-2,-,-,TRBJ2-4,TGTGCCAGCAGCTTATCAAGGCTAGGTGCCAAAAACATTCAGTACTTC,CASSLSRLGAKNIQYF
TRBV30,-,TRBD1,TRBJ1-2,TGTGCCTGGAGGGGAATCTCCACAGGGGGGGCTAACTATGGCTACACCTTC,CAWRGISTGGANYGYTF
TRBV14,-,TRBD2,TRBJ2-7,TGTGCCAGCAGCCAAGAAGGTAGCGGGGGGGCGAAGTACTTC,CASSQEGSGGAKYF
TRBV5-1,-,-,TRBJ1-2,TGCGCCAGCAGCTTGGATTCAGTTAACTATGGCTACACCTTC,CASSLDSVNYGYTF
TRBV6-1,once,-,TRBJ2-5,TGTGCCAGCAGTGAAGGACGACAGGCGGAGACCCAGTACTTC,CASSEGRQAETQYF
TRBV5-6,-,-,TRBJ1-6,TGTGCCAGCAGCTCGGGACTAGTACAAAGCTCCTATAATTCACCCCTCCACTTT,CASSSGLVQSSYNSPLHF
TRBV11-2,-,TRBD1,TRBJ2-7,TGTGCCAGCAGCTCCAGACCCCGCCGGGACAGGTCTTACGAGCAGTACTTC,CASSSRPRRDRSYEQYF
TRBV7-4,few,-,TRBJ2-5,TGTGCCAGCAGCCCTCCGCGGGGGCCCCAAGAGACCCAGTACTTC,CASSPPRGPQETQYF
TRBV5-4,-,-,TRBJ2-7,TGTGCCAGCAGCTTTTCCAGATCCTACGAGCAGTACTTC,CASSFSRSYEQYF
TRBV19,-,-,TRBJ2-2,TGTGCCAGTAGTACTCCCCCCGGGGAGCTGTTTTTT,CASSTPPGELFF
TRBV9,-,-,TRBJ2-7,TGTGCCAGCAGCGCCTCCGGAGGGCAGGTTTTCTACGAGCAGTACTTC,CASSASGGQVFYEQYF
TRBV13,few,-,TRBJ1-2,TGTGCCAGCAGCTTAGATGTGGGCGCCGAGGGCTACACCTTC,CASSLDVGAEGYTF
TRBV4-1,-,-,TRBJ2-3,TGCGCCAGCAGCCACCCCTCGCCGGTCAGGGCCCTGAATTCATACACAGATACGCAGTATTTT,CASSHPSPVRALNSYTDTQYF
TRBV28,-,TRBD1,TRBJ2-2,TGTGCCAGCAGCCGCGGACAGGGACGGGGCACCGGGGAGCTGTTTTTT,CASSRGQGRGTGELFF
TRBV28,-,-,TRBJ1-6,TGTGCCAGCAGTTCAGGAAATTCACCCCTCCACTTT,CASSSGNSPLHF
TRBV7-9,-,TRBD1,TRBJ1-2,TGTGCCAGCAGCTTCAGACAGGGGGTTGGGAACTATGGCTACACCTTC,CASSFRQGVGNYGYTF
TRBV5-6,-,-,TRBJ2-2,TGTGCCAGCAGCTTGGCCTGGCTAGCTGGCGGGGAGCTGTTTTTT,CASSLAWLAGGELFF
TRBV6-5,-,-,TRBJ2-2,TGTGCCAGCAGTTACTCGGGGCCCGGGGAGCTGTTTTTT,CASSYSGPGELFF
TRBV6-1,-,-,TRBJ1-3,TGTGCCAGCAGTGAATTTTCCCTCTCTGGAAACACCATATATTTT,CASSEFSLSGNTIYF
TRBV7-9,-,TRBD1,TRBJ2-5,TGTGCCAGCAGCTTAGTCGGCAGGGGGCAGGAGACCCAGTACTTC,CASSLVGRGQETQYF
TRBV5-6,-,TRBD2,TRBJ2-7,TGTGCCAGCAGCCACTGGGGGGGAGCCTACGAGCAGTACTTC,CASSHWGGAYEQYF